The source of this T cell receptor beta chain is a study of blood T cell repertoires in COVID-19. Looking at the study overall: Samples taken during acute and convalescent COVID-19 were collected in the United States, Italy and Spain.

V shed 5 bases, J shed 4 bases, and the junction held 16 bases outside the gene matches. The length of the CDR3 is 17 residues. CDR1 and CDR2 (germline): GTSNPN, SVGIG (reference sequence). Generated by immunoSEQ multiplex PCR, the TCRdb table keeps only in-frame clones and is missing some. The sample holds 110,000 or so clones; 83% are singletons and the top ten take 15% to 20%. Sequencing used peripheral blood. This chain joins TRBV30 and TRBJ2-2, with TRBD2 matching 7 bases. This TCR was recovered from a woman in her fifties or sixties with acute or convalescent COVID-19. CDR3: CAWDSLLAEPFTGELFF. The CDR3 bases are TGTGCCTGGGACTCCCTCCTAGCGGAACCCTTCACCGGGGAGCTGTTTTTT.